This passage covers 16 T cell receptor beta chains from one sample sequenced in a study of blood T cell repertoires in COVID-19. Profiled with immunoSEQ multiplex PCR; TCRdb holds only in-frame clones, not every one. The sample contains about 160,000 clones, 89% of which appear only once. The sample consisted of peripheral blood. The source of these receptors is a man aged 55 to 70 with acute or convalescent COVID-19.

This chain links TRBV2 with TRBJ1-2; unclear D gene. The ends were cut back, 6 bases at V and 4 bases at J, with 9 bases in the middle. The germline V gene encodes CDR1 SNHLY and CDR2 FYNNEI. The CDR3 covers 12 residues. The chain's CDR3 is CASSPIPYGYTF. DNA for the CDR3: TGTGCCAGCAGCCCTATCCCCTATGGCTACACCTTC.

The chain links TRBV9 to TRBJ2-5; 11 bases are a match to TRBD1. The CDR3 has 15 amino acids. V shed 4 bases, J shed 1 base, and the junction held 3 bases outside the gene matches. From germline, CDR1 is SGDLS and CDR2 YYNGEE. The CDR3 DNA follows: TGTGCCAGCAGCTCGGGACAGGGGGGCCAAGAGACCCAGTACTTC. This codes for CASSSGQGGQETQYF.

This clone was seen only a few times. The rearrangement links TRBV27 to TRBJ2-1, with unresolved D. This CDR3 region has 17 residues. Germline CDR1 is MNHEY and CDR2 is SMNVEV (reference sequence). V was trimmed by 5 bases and J by 0 bases, leaving 17 bases between them. The CDR3 DNA follows: TGTGCCAGCAGTCCCCGAGTACTCATGAGCTCCTACAATGAGCAGTTCTTC. It is translated as CASSPRVLMSSYNEQFF.

The V call is TRBV5-1, the J call TRBJ2-1; tentatively, D is TRBD2 (6 bases). The CDR3 covers 15 residues. Germline V gene lookup returns CDR1 SGHRS and CDR2 YFSETQ. Between the trimmed V and J ends, which lost 3 bases and 4 bases, there was a span of 14 bases. In nucleotides, the CDR3 is TGCGCCAGCAGCTCTTCGGGGGATTCGTACAATGAGCAGTTCTTC. As protein: CASSSSGDSYNEQFF. Looking up the rest from reference TRBV5-1 and TRBJ2-1 gives the full variable domain: KAGVTQTPRYLIKTRGQQVTLSCSPISGHRSVSWYQQTPGQGLQFLFEYFSETQRNKGNFPGRFSGRQFSNSRSEMNVSTLELGDSALYLCASSSSGDSYNEQFFGPGTRLTVL.

This clone was seen just once. The chain combines TRBV6-5 with TRBJ1-2, with 9 bases lining up with TRBD1. This CDR3 spans 13 amino acids. Losses at the gene ends were 6 bases for V and 8 bases for J; bases not matched to a gene: 7. Germline assignment: CDR1 MNHEY and CDR2 SVGAGI. CDR3 amino acids: CASRSQGAEGYTF. For the CDR3, the DNA is TGTGCCAGCAGGTCACAGGGGGCTGAGGGCTACACCTTC.

The gene calls are TRBV29-1 and TRBJ1-2; D possibly corresponds to TRBD1 (5 bases). Between the trimmed V and J ends, which lost 4 bases and 1 base, there was a span of 7 bases. The length of the CDR3 is 12 residues. CDR1 is SQVTM and CDR2 is ANQGSEA in the germline V gene. The CDR3 bases are TGCAGCGTTGGACAGAATAACTATGGCTACACCTTC. Translation: CSVGQNNYGYTF.

This clone is a singleton in its sample. This chain links TRBV4-1 with TRBJ1-5, with TRBD1 as a possible D gene (5 bases). The CDR3 covers 16 residues. The V gene's germline CDR1 is MGHRA and CDR2 YSYEKL. Trimming cost V 1 base and J 1 base, with 11 bases left between them. The CDR3 sequence: CASSQGGGGSNQPQHF. CDR3 DNA: TGCGCCAGCAGCCAAGGGGGCGGGGGGAGCAATCAGCCCCAGCATTTT.

The genes are TRBV7-2 and TRBJ1-4; the D is unclear. CDR3 length equals 17 residues. V was shortened by 4 bases and J by 0 bases, with 15 bases between the two germline ends. The V gene's germline CDR1 is SGHTA and CDR2 FQGNSA. This CDR3 is CASSSGPISSTNEKLFF. The CDR3 region has the DNA TGTGCCAGCAGCTCGGGTCCCATCTCCTCAACTAATGAAAAACTGTTTTTT.

V and J are TRBV19 and TRBJ1-2; tentatively, D is TRBD1 (5 bases). The V gene's germline CDR1 is LNHDA and CDR2 SQIVND (reference sequence). Deletions cut 4 bases from V and 4 bases from J, with 10 bases between. The CDR3 has 13 amino acids. The CDR3 loop is CASSNPGRYGYTF. The CDR3, as DNA: TGTGCCAGTAGTAACCCAGGGCGCTATGGCTACACCTTC.

This chain uses TRBV3-1 (or the pseudogene TRBV3-2) with TRBJ2-1; D not resolved. The germline V and J ends were trimmed by 0 bases and 4 bases, with 10 bases remaining between them. This CDR3 is 15 amino acids long. The V gene's germline CDR1 is LGHDT and CDR2 YNNKEL (reference sequence). The CDR3 protein is CASSQDSFPYNEQFF. The CDR3 DNA follows: TGTGCCAGCAGCCAAGACAGTTTCCCTTACAATGAGCAGTTCTTC.

This chain joins TRBV19 and TRBJ2-2; a weak D match, TRBD2 (6 bases). The CDR3 contains 13 residues. V dropped 7 bases and J dropped 6 bases, with 12 bases sitting between them. Germline values: CDR1 LNHDA, CDR2 SQIVND (reference sequence). The CDR3 DNA is TGTGCCAGTAAAGTCGGGAGCGCCGGGGAGCTGTTTTTT. It codes for CASKVGSAGELFF.

The chain is built from TRBV4-2 and TRBJ1-2, with D possibly TRBD1 on 6 matching bases. V lost 0 bases to trimming and J lost 2 bases, with 10 bases between them. This CDR3 contains 15 residues. Germline V gene lookup returns CDR1 LGHNA and CDR2 YNFKEQ. CDR3 protein: CASSQDRTDNYGYTF. The CDR3 bases are TGTGCCAGCAGCCAAGATAGGACAGACAACTATGGCTACACCTTC.

The rearrangement links TRBV28 to TRBJ1-1, with 7 bases that match TRBD1. Germline lookup yields CDR1 MDHEN and CDR2 SYDVKM. This CDR3 has 13 amino acids. The V gene end was trimmed by 6 bases and the J gene end by 6 bases; junction bases not matched to a gene: 7. The CDR3 reads CASRGQPGAEAFF. The CDR3 DNA sequence: TGTGCCAGCAGGGGACAGCCTGGGGCTGAAGCTTTCTTT.

The rearrangement joins TRBV6-1 to TRBJ1-1, with D possibly matching TRBD1 (5 bases). The CDR3 totals 14 residues. The V end lost 2 bases, the J end lost 3 bases, and 10 bases lay between the germline ends. Germline values: CDR1 MNHNS, CDR2 SASEGT. The DNA for the CDR3 is TGTGCCAGCAGTGAACGGGGGTTTTACACTGAAGCTTTCTTT. Its translation: CASSERGFYTEAFF.

The rearrangement uses TRBV7-8 and TRBJ2-1, with D possibly matching TRBD1 (5 bases). Germline V gene sequence: CDR1 SGHVS, CDR2 FQNEAQ. This CDR3 is built from 13 residues. V was clipped by 1 base and J by 5 bases, with 6 bases between them. This CDR3 reads CASSLDRHNEQFF. The CDR3 nucleotides read TGTGCCAGCAGCTTAGACAGGCACAATGAGCAGTTCTTC.

The CDR3 coding sequence is TGTGCCAGTAGCCTGGGAGCTAACTATGGCTACACCTTC. This encodes CASSLGANYGYTF. This sequence joins TRBV19 and TRBJ1-2; D is undetermined. V was clipped by 6 bases and J by 0 bases, with 8 bases between them. Germline lookup yields CDR1 LNHDA and CDR2 SQIVND (reference sequence). This CDR3 has 13 amino acids.